This is a list of T cell receptor beta chains from one sample in a study of technical replicates of blood from a few donors. Here immunoSEQ multiplex PCR was the method, and the copy in TCRdb shows in-frame clones only, minus some. The sample yields 84,000 or so clones, about 92% seen once. Sequencing input: T cells isolated from PBMCs. Receptors were obtained from a human donor in good health. Each CDR3 is given with its conserved first and last residue. A D gene is named only where the DNA matches it firmly. Size is stated for part of the rows, as once, few or many counts, or as a class when the clone is expanded.

-	TRBJ2-1	TRBD1	TRBV5-4	CASSLDRDRVNLEQFF	TGTGCCAGCAGCTTGGACCGGGACAGGGTCAATCTTGAGCAGTTCTTC
-	TRBJ1-3	-	TRBV2	CASSVSGQGGNTIYF	TGTGCCAGCAGTGTATCTGGCCAGGGAGGAAACACCATATATTTT
-	TRBJ1-2	TRBD1	TRBV7-2	CASSLATGGNYGYTF	TGTGCCAGCAGCCTCGCGACAGGGGGAAACTATGGCTACACCTTC
-	TRBJ2-3	-	TRBV19	CASSIVPRSTDTQYF	TGTGCCAGTAGTATAGTTCCCAGGAGCACAGATACGCAGTATTTT
-	TRBJ2-3	TRBD1	TRBV11-2	CASSSTYQTGAGDTQYF	TGTGCCAGCAGTTCCACTTACCAGACAGGGGCAGGGGATACGCAGTATTTT
-	TRBJ1-1	-	TRBV28	CASSLRGTEAFF	TGTGCCAGCAGTTTAAGGGGCACTGAAGCTTTCTTT
once	TRBJ2-1	TRBD2	TRBV4-1	CASSQVVTSGGLNEQFF	TGCGCCAGCAGCCAAGTCGTTACTAGCGGGGGTTTAAATGAGCAGTTCTTC
-	TRBJ2-3	TRBD2	TRBV11-3	CASSYPLSGGSTDTQYF	TGTGCCAGCAGCTATCCCCTGAGCGGGGGGTCCACAGATACGCAGTATTTT
-	TRBJ1-1	-	TRBV30	CAWKPPDKNTEAFF	TGTGCCTGGAAGCCACCCGACAAGAACACTGAAGCTTTCTTT
-	TRBJ1-4	-	TRBV7-9	CASSLVGVTNEKLFF	TGTGCCAGCAGCTTAGTCGGGGTTACTAATGAAAAACTGTTTTTT
-	TRBJ2-1	-	TRBV19	CASNPDSNYNEQFF	TGTGCCAGTAACCCGGACAGCAACTACAATGAGCAGTTCTTC
-	TRBJ2-7	TRBD2	TRBV7-8	CASSLVIGGGYEQYF	TGTGCCAGCAGCTTAGTCATAGGCGGGGGCTACGAGCAGTACTTC
-	TRBJ1-2	TRBD1	TRBV4-1	CASSHIPPRDRGRINIGYTF	TGCGCCAGCAGCCACATCCCCCCCCGGGACAGGGGGCGGATTAACATTGGCTACACCTTC
-	TRBJ1-2	-	TRBV30	CAWSIGTSYTF	TGTGCCTGGAGTATCGGGACAAGCTACACCTTC
-	TRBJ2-1	TRBD2	TRBV7-9	CASSRTRGEFF	TGTGCCAGCAGCCGGACTAGAGGGGAGTTCTTC
-	TRBJ2-1	TRBD2	TRBV5-1	CASSLETSGVNEQFF	TGCGCCAGCAGCTTGGAGACTAGCGGGGTGAATGAGCAGTTCTTC
-	TRBJ2-3	-	TRBV9	CASSVGPPDTQYF	TGTGCCAGCAGCGTAGGGCCCCCAGATACGCAGTATTTT
-	TRBJ2-7	-	TRBV30	CAWRARELGEQYF	TGTGCCTGGAGGGCCCGGGAGTTGGGGGAGCAGTACTTC
-	TRBJ2-7	TRBD2	TRBV4-1	CASSQVGGSPYEQYF	TGCGCCAGCAGCCAAGTGGGCGGGAGTCCCTACGAGCAGTACTTC
-	TRBJ2-7	TRBD1	TRBV2	CASSEGTGGLYEQYF	TGTGCCAGCAGTGAAGGGACAGGGGGCCTTTACGAGCAGTACTTC
-	TRBJ2-7	-	TRBV27	CASSLSGGAGVYEQYF	TGTGCCAGCAGTTTATCGGGGGGGGCGGGAGTTTACGAGCAGTACTTC
-	TRBJ2-7	TRBD1	TRBV7-8	CASSLWDRAHYEQYF	TGTGCCAGCAGCTTATGGGACAGGGCCCACTACGAGCAGTACTTC
-	TRBJ1-4	TRBD1	TRBV5-1	CASSLRGQGEKLFF	TGCGCCAGCAGCTTGCGCGGACAGGGTGAAAAACTGTTTTTT
once	TRBJ1-1	-	TRBV5-1	CASSPTGFTEAFF	TGCGCCAGCAGCCCTACAGGCTTCACTGAAGCTTTCTTT
once	TRBJ1-6	TRBD1	TRBV7-9	CASSSSGLGTAGYNSPLHF	TGTGCCAGCAGCTCCTCGGGATTGGGGACAGCAGGCTATAATTCACCCCTCCACTTT
few	TRBJ2-1	TRBD1	TRBV4-1	CASSQALRQGAYNEQFF	TGCGCCAGCAGCCAAGCCCTTCGACAGGGGGCTTACAATGAGCAGTTCTTC
-	TRBJ2-3	TRBD2	TRBV7-8	CASSFPSGGSSMLYF	TGTGCCAGCAGCTTTCCTAGCGGGGGGTCCTCAATGCTGTATTTT
-	TRBJ2-1	TRBD2	TRBV4-1	CASSQDLAGGYNEQFF	TGCGCCAGCAGCCAAGATCTAGCGGGAGGGTACAATGAGCAGTTCTTC
-	TRBJ2-3	-	TRBV2	CASTWLGIGGSSSTDTQYF	TGTGCCAGCACGTGGCTGGGCATTGGCGGGTCCTCTAGCACAGATACGCAGTATTTT
once	TRBJ2-4	-	TRBV2	CASELAKNIQYF	TGTGCCAGCGAACTAGCCAAAAACATTCAGTACTTC
-	TRBJ1-2	TRBD1	TRBV27	CASSSGQRHPTPDYGYTF	TGTGCCAGCAGTTCGGGACAGAGACACCCCACACCGGACTATGGCTACACCTTC
-	TRBJ2-7	TRBD2	TRBV27	CASSLGVGGTSGIVYEQYF	TGTGCCAGCAGTTTAGGGGTTGGTGGGACTAGCGGGATCGTCTACGAGCAGTACTTC
-	TRBJ1-1	-	TRBV6-1	CATTRGELPFTEAFF	TGTGCCACCACACGTGGAGAACTTCCTTTCACTGAAGCTTTCTTT
-	TRBJ2-5	-	TRBV2	CASSVQGQETQYF	TGTGCCAGCAGCGTACAGGGTCAAGAGACCCAGTACTTC
-	TRBJ2-3	TRBD2	TRBV28	CASSLGEGYTDTQYF	TGTGCCAGCAGTTTAGGGGAGGGCTACACAGATACGCAGTATTTT
-	TRBJ2-2	TRBD2	TRBV5-4	CASSFETSGAGELFF	TGTGCCAGCAGCTTCGAGACTAGCGGGGCCGGGGAGCTGTTTTTT
-	TRBJ1-1	-	TRBV19	CASENRRGTEAFF	TGTGCCAGTGAGAATCGACGGGGCACTGAAGCTTTCTTT